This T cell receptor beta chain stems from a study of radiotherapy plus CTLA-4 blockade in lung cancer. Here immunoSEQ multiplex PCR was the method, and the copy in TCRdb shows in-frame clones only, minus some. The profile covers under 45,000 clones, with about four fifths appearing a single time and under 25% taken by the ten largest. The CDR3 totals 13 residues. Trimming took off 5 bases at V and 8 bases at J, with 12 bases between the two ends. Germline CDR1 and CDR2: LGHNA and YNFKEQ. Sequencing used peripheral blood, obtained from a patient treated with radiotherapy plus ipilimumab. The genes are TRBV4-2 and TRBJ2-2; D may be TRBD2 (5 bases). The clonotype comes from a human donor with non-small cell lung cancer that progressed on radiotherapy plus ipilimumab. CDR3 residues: CASSSQLGGELFF. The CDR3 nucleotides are TGTGCCAGCAGCAGCCAACTAGGGGGGGAGCTGTTTTTT.